The subject of this entry is one TCR beta chain. V lost 3 bases to trimming and J lost 6 bases; unmatched junction nucleotides: 6. The CDR3 is 16 amino acids. Germline assignment: CDR1 SSHAT and CDR2 FNYEAQ (reference sequence). This entry belongs to a study of STAT5B mutations in CD4+ large granular lymphocyte leukemia. Clones were read by immunoSEQ multiplex PCR, and TCRdb kept only the in-frame ones, dropping some. The data show 30,000 or so clones, 79% seen once. This sequence originates from a human donor in good health. The rearrangement links TRBV7-7 to TRBJ2-1; 12 bases map to TRBD2. Sequenced material: CD4+ T cells from blood buffy coats. This chain's CDR3 is CASSLALAGGVNEQFF. CDR3 DNA sequence: TGTGCCAGCAGCTTGGCTCTAGCGGGAGGGGTCAATGAGCAGTTCTTC.